A selection of T cell receptor beta chains follows, all from one sample in a study of T cell clones after liver transplantation. Here immunoSEQ multiplex PCR was the method, and the copy in TCRdb shows in-frame clones only, minus some. The sample holds roughly 50,000 clones, approximately 84% seen once. Sequences were derived from CD4+ T cells from blood, sampled before liver transplant. Every receptor here comes from a human donor who received a liver transplant. CDR3s include the opening cysteine and the closing phenylalanine or tryptophan. D genes are given only for firm matches. Size is omitted from some rows. Given values are once, few, many or a class for expanded clones.

TGTGCCAGCAGTGGGCAGCCCACCGGGGAGCTGTTTTTT CASSGQPTGELFF TRBJ2-2 NA 13 NA TRBV6-1
TGTGCCAGCAGCTTATTTTCGCGGGAGGTCTGGAATGAGCAGTTCTTC CASSLFSREVWNEQFF TRBJ2-1 TRBD2 16 NA TRBV7-2
TGCGCCAGCACTCCGCCTAGTGCTCCCACAGATACGCAGTATTTT CASTPPSAPTDTQYF TRBJ2-3 NA 15 NA TRBV5-1
TGTGCCAGCAGTGTAGCGGGGGGCCGGAGTCAGCCCCAGCATTTT CASSVAGGRSQPQHF TRBJ1-5 NA 15 NA TRBV6-1
TGTGCCAGCAGCGGGTCCCACAGGGGGCTTTACGAGCAGTACTTC CASSGSHRGLYEQYF TRBJ2-7 TRBD1 15 NA TRBV9
TGTGCCAGCAGTGCCAGCTATAGCACAGATACGCAGTATTTT CASSASYSTDTQYF TRBJ2-3 NA 14 NA TRBV2
TGTGCCAGCAGCGGACCCCGGGACGGCTCCTACAATGAGCAGTTCTTC CASSGPRDGSYNEQFF TRBJ2-1 NA 16 once TRBV7-2
TGTGCCAGCTCGCCTCAATCAGGGGCCCTTAATGAAAAACTGTTTTTT CASSPQSGALNEKLFF TRBJ1-4 NA 16 NA TRBV18
TGTGCCAGCGCGCGGCAGCGGTTAAATGAGCAGTTCTTC CASARQRLNEQFF TRBJ2-1 NA 13 few TRBV13
TGTGCCAGCAGTGAGTTAGGGGGTAGCAATCAGCCCCAGCATTTT CASSELGGSNQPQHF TRBJ1-5 NA 15 NA TRBV2
TGTGCCAGCAGCCATCAACTAGCGGGAGGAGACAATGAGCAGTTCTTC CASSHQLAGGDNEQFF TRBJ2-1 TRBD2 16 NA TRBV7-6
TGCGCCAGCAGCCCTGATGGGACACCTAATCAGCCCCAGCATTTT CASSPDGTPNQPQHF TRBJ1-5 NA 15 NA TRBV5-1
TGTGCCAGCAGTTTACCTATAAGGGGTTCTGGAAACACCATATATTTT CASSLPIRGSGNTIYF TRBJ1-3 NA 16 once TRBV6-5
TGCAGCGTTGCCCTACCCCCCCGACGGGGTGAGCAGTTCTTC CSVALPPRRGEQFF TRBJ2-1 NA 14 NA TRBV29-1
TGTGCCAGCAGCCCGCTGACAGGGGTTGAAGAGACCCAGTACTTC CASSPLTGVEETQYF TRBJ2-5 TRBD1 15 NA TRBV5-6
TGCGCCAGCAGCCAAGTCTCGGGGGGGAAAGATACGCAGTATTTT CASSQVSGGKDTQYF TRBJ2-3 TRBD2 15 NA TRBV4-1
TGTGCCTGGAGTGTAGGGCTAGCTACCGATGAGCAGTTCTTC CAWSVGLATDEQFF TRBJ2-1 NA 14 once TRBV30
TGTGCCAGCAGCCCCGGGACAGGGGAGGGAAATGAGCAGTTCTTC CASSPGTGEGNEQFF TRBJ2-1 TRBD1 15 NA TRBV11-3
TGTGCCAGCAGCTTAGATGGGTGGGATGGCTACACCTTC CASSLDGWDGYTF TRBJ1-2 NA 13 NA TRBV7-9
TGTGCCAGCAGCCTCCTTGCGGGGGGCTACACCTTC CASSLLAGGYTF TRBJ1-2 NA 12 NA TRBV7-2
TGTGCCTGGACGAGGGGGTTTGGCAATGAGCAGTTCTTC CAWTRGFGNEQFF TRBJ2-1 NA 13 NA TRBV30
TGTGCCAGCAGTTACCCGGGACGATTCTACAATGAGCAGTTCTTC CASSYPGRFYNEQFF TRBJ2-1 NA 15 NA TRBV27
TGCAGCGTTGGGCCCGGCTACTACGAGCAGTACTTC CSVGPGYYEQYF TRBJ2-7 NA 12 NA TRBV29-1
TGTGCCAGCTCACCAAATACCTACGAGCAGTACTTC CASSPNTYEQYF TRBJ2-7 NA 12 NA TRBV18
TGTGCCAGCAGCCAAGATTCCGGCCCGGGGTTCGGCACAGATACGCAGTATTTT CASSQDSGPGFGTDTQYF TRBJ2-3 NA 18 NA TRBV14
TGTGCCAGCAGCGTAGGAGAGCCGGGAAACGTCGAAGAGACCCAGTACTTC CASSVGEPGNVEETQYF TRBJ2-5 NA 17 NA TRBV9
TGTGCCAGTAGTAAAGGTGGATCTTACAATCAGCCCCAGCATTTT CASSKGGSYNQPQHF TRBJ1-5 NA 15 NA TRBV19
TGTGCCAGCAGCAGTCGACAGGGAATAGACACTGAAGCTTTCTTT CASSSRQGIDTEAFF TRBJ1-1 TRBD1 15 NA TRBV7-9
TGCGCCAGCAGCTTGTACGGCTTAGACACCGGGGAGCTGTTTTTT CASSLYGLDTGELFF TRBJ2-2 NA 15 NA TRBV5-1
TGTGCCAGTACCACAGGACAGGGGAGGAATCAGCCCCAGCATTTT CASTTGQGRNQPQHF TRBJ1-5 TRBD1 15 NA TRBV19
TGTGCCAGCACCATAGTCATCTCTGGAAACACCATATATTTT CASTIVISGNTIYF TRBJ1-3 NA 14 NA TRBV7-9
TGTGCCAGCAGACGCCAGAGACAGGGTGACGGCTACACCTTC CASRRQRQGDGYTF TRBJ1-2 TRBD1 14 NA TRBV2
TGTGCCAGCAGCCCTTCGGACAAAAACACCATATATTTT CASSPSDKNTIYF TRBJ1-3 NA 13 once TRBV28
TGTGCCAGCAGCGTACAAGGGGGTAGCTCTGGAAACACCATATATTTT CASSVQGGSSGNTIYF TRBJ1-3 NA 16 NA TRBV9
TGCGCCAGCAGCTTGGCCGCGACTGGCGCCGGGGAGCTGTTTTTT CASSLAATGAGELFF TRBJ2-2 NA 15 NA TRBV5-1
TGTGCCAGCAGCACCGGACTACCCACCGGGGAGCTGTTTTTT CASSTGLPTGELFF TRBJ2-2 NA 14 NA TRBV5-4
TGTGCCAGCAGTGAACAGTTTTATTATGAAAAACTGTTTTTT CASSEQFYYEKLFF TRBJ1-4 NA 14 NA TRBV6-1
TGCGCCAGCAGCTCAGCGGGAGTGGGGCAAGAGACCCAGTACTTC CASSSAGVGQETQYF TRBJ2-5 TRBD2 15 NA TRBV4-3
TGCAGCGTTGTGTGGCAGGGGGCGGAGGGCTACACCTTC CSVVWQGAEGYTF TRBJ1-2 TRBD1 13 once TRBV29-1
TGTGCCAGCAGCTGGGAATTGAACACTGAAGCTTTCTTT CASSWELNTEAFF TRBJ1-1 NA 13 NA TRBV11-1
TGTGCCACCGCGCGGGACAGGGGTTACGAGCAGTACTTC CATARDRGYEQYF TRBJ2-7 TRBD1 13 NA TRBV15
TGTGCCAGCAGTTACTCCGGGGGTGGCTACACCTTC CASSYSGGGYTF TRBJ1-2 NA 12 few TRBV6-5
TGCGCCAGCAGCCAGCAGACAGCAGATACGCAGTATTTT CASSQQTADTQYF TRBJ2-3 NA 13 NA TRBV4-1
TGTGCCAGCAGCTCGGGGAGGGAGTTCTTC CASSSGREFF TRBJ2-1 TRBD2 10 NA TRBV7-9
TGTGCCAGCAGCCCCCGCCGGGAGGGGGTGGAGACCCAGTACTTC CASSPRREGVETQYF TRBJ2-5 TRBD2 15 NA TRBV7-3
TGCGCCAGCAGCCAAGTAGGAGCTGGCGGCTACGAGCAGTACTTC CASSQVGAGGYEQYF TRBJ2-7 NA 15 NA TRBV4-1
TGTGCCAGCGGCAGGATGAACACTGAAGCTTTCTTT CASGRMNTEAFF TRBJ1-1 NA 12 NA TRBV6-1
TGTGCCAGCAGTGAAGTAGGGGGCGCATCTGGCTACACCTTC CASSEVGGASGYTF TRBJ1-2 TRBD1 14 NA TRBV6-1
TGTGCCAGCAGTGCCGGGTCCTTGGGGACTGAAGCTTTCTTT CASSAGSLGTEAFF TRBJ1-1 NA 14 NA TRBV6-1
TGTGCCAGTAGTATCGGTCAGGGCGGGAGGGAAGCTTTCTTT CASSIGQGGREAFF TRBJ1-1 NA 14 NA TRBV19
TGTGCCAGTAGTATGACTATCAGCACAGATACGCAGTATTTT CASSMTISTDTQYF TRBJ2-3 NA 14 NA TRBV19
TGTGCCAGTAGTATTCGGGGGGTGTCCAGTCAGCCCCAGCATTTT CASSIRGVSSQPQHF TRBJ1-5 NA 15 NA TRBV19
TGCGCCAGCAGCCAAGTAGAGTCCAGGGCCGAATATGGCTACACCTTC CASSQVESRAEYGYTF TRBJ1-2 NA 16 NA TRBV4-1
TGTGCCAGCAGTTTAGCGGGGTCGAATACGCAGTATTTT CASSLAGSNTQYF TRBJ2-3 NA 13 NA TRBV27
TGTGCCAGCAGTGCAGGGACCCAAAGGTGGGAGACCCAGTACTTC CASSAGTQRWETQYF TRBJ2-5 NA 15 NA TRBV6-5